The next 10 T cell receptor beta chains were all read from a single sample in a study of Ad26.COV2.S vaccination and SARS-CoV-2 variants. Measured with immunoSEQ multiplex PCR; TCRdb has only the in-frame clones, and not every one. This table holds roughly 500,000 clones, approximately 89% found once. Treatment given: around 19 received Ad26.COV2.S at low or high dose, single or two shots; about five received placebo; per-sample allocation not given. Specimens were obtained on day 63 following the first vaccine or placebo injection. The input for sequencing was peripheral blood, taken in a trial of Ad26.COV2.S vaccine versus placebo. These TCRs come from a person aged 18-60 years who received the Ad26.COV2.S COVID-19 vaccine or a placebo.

CDR3 bases: TGTGCCAGCAGTGACCCATTATCCGACTTGCGCCGATACAATGAGCAGTTCTTC. Protein product: CASSDPLSDLRRYNEQFF. The chain uses TRBV25-1 and TRBJ2-1; D is undetermined. Germline V CDR1 and CDR2: MGHDK, SYGVNS. V dropped 3 bases and J dropped 4 bases, with 22 bases sitting between them. This CDR3 is 18 amino acids long. The variable domain in full, completed from reference TRBV25-1 and TRBJ2-1, reads EADIYQTPRYLVIGTGKKITLECSQTMGHDKMYWYQQDPGMELHLIHYSYGVNSTEKGDLSSESTVSRIRTEHFPLTLESARPSHTSQYLCASSDPLSDLRRYNEQFFGPGTRLTVL.

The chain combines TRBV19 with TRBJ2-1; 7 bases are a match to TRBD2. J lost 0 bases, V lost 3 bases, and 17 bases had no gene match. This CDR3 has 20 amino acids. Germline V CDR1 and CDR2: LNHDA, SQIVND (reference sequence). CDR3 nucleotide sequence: TGTGCCAGTAGTATTGGGTTGACGGGGGGTTTTTCGAGCTCCTACAATGAGCAGTTCTTC. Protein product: CASSIGLTGGFSSSYNEQFF.

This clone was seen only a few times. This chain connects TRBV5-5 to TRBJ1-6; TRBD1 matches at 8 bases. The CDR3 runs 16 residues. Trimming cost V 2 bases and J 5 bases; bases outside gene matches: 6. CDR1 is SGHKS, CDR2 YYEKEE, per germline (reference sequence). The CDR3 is CASSFWTGPNNSPLHF. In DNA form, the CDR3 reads TGTGCCAGCAGCTTTTGGACAGGGCCAAATAATTCACCCCTCCACTTT.

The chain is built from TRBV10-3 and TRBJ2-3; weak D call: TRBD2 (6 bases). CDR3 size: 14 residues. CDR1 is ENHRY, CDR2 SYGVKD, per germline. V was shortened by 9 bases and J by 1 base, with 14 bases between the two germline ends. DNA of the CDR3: TGTGCCATTACCGCGGGGCCCCGCACAGATACGCAGTATTTT. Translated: CAITAGPRTDTQYF.

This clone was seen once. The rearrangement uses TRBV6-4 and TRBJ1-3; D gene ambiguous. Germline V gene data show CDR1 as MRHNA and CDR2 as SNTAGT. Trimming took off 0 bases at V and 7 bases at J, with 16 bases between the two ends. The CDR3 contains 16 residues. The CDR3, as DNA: TGTGCCAGCAGTGACTCCTCACGGGGAGTTTACAACACCATATATTTT. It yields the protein CASSDSSRGVYNTIYF.

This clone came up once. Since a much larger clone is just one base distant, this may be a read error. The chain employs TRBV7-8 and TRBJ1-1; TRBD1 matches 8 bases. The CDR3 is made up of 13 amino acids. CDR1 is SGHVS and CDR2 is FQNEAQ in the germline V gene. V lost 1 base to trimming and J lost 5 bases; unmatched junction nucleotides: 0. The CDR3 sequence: CASSLGQGTEAFF. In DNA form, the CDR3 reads TGTGCCAGCAGCTTAGGACAGGGGACTGAAGCTTTCTTT.

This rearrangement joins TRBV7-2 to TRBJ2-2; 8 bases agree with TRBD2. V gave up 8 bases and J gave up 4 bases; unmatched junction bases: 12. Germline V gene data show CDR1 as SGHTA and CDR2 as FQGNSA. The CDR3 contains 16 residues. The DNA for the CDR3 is TGTGCCAGCCACCTAGCGGGTCTTTCCCCCACCGGGGAGCTGTTTTTT. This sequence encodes CASHLAGLSPTGELFF.

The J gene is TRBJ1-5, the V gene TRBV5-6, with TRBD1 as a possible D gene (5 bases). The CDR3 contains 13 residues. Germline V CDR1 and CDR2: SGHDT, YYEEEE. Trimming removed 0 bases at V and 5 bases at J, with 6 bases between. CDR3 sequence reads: CASSLAGYQPQHF. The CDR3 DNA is TGTGCCAGCAGCTTGGCAGGGTATCAGCCCCAGCATTTT.

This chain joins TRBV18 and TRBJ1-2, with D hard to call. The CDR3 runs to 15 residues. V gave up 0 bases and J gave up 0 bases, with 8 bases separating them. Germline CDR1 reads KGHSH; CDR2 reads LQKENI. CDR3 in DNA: TGTGCCAGCTCACCACCGGGGAGTCCTAACTATGGCTACACCTTC. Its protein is CASSPPGSPNYGYTF.

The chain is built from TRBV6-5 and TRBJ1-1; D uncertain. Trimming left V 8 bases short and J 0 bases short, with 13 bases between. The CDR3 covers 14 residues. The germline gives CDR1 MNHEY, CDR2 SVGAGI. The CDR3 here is CASRRPNMNTEAFF. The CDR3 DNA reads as TGTGCCAGCCGCAGGCCGAACATGAACACTGAAGCTTTCTTT.